This section outlines one TCR beta chain sequence together with its context. The antigen is unknown. This record comes from a study of cytomegalovirus exposure and HLA in healthy donors. Across the whole study: Previous work identified roughly 120 million unique TCR beta sequences from around 180 million T cells. Overall study findings and caveats: Highly shared sequence variants in one cluster were likely a sequencing artifact. Cytomegalovirus-associated TCR beta chains were listed, numbering approximately 150. Rare TCR sequences dominated, though some public TCRs recurred in many donors.

Primers for the PCR totalled 60 Vbeta and 13 Jbeta. The data were produced by immunoSEQ multiplex PCR, yet TCRdb's version contains in-frame clones alone and is incomplete. The sample records 70,000 to 80,000 clones, about 81% being singletons. This CDR3 region has 13 residues. V was pared by 4 bases and J by 8 bases, with 14 bases between. CDR1 is SGHVS and CDR2 is FQNEAQ in the germline V gene. J is TRBJ1-1 and V is TRBV7-8; a possible D gene is TRBD1 (5 bases). This sequence originates from a middle-aged woman in good health and CMV-seropositive. The sequenced material came from PBMCs. The CDR3 sequence is CASSSTIGGEAFF. CDR3 coding DNA: TGTGCCAGCAGCTCGACGATCGGGGGGGAAGCTTTCTTT.